A single sample is the source of the 32 T cell receptor beta chains below, sequenced in a study of T cell responses to AZD1222 COVID-19 vaccine. The assay was immunoSEQ multiplex PCR, and TCRdb's table has in-frame clones only and misses some. The table shows about 130,000 clones, with 80% to 90% occurring only once. The source material was peripheral blood, sampled 28 days after the second AZD1222 dose. These TCRs come from an adult who received the AZD1222 COVID-19 vaccine.

The V and J genes are TRBV18 and TRBJ1-1, with D tentatively TRBD1 (6 bases). CDR1 is KGHSH and CDR2 is LQKENI in the germline V gene. The CDR3 has 17 amino acids. Trimming pared 0 bases from V and 8 bases from J, leaving 22 bases between. This CDR3 is CASSPPRTTGNSLEAFF. CDR3 DNA sequence: TGTGCCAGCTCACCACCGAGAACTACAGGGAATTCACTCGAAGCTTTCTTT.

The chain employs TRBV5-1 and TRBJ2-5; 9 bases map to TRBD2. The V gene's germline CDR1 is SGHRS and CDR2 YFSETQ. The CDR3 is 16 amino acids. V was clipped by 4 bases and J by 1 base; unmatched bases: 8. The CDR3 protein is CASSPSLAGFQETQYF. DNA of the CDR3: TGCGCCAGCAGCCCTTCCCTAGCGGGATTCCAAGAGACCCAGTACTTC.

This chain uses TRBV6-6 with TRBJ2-2, with 10 bases identical to TRBD1. Trimming at V came to 5 bases and at J to 6 bases, leaving 12 bases not matched to a gene. The length of the CDR3 is 17 residues. In germline, CDR1 is MNHNY, CDR2 SVGAGI (reference sequence). The CDR3 DNA reads as TGTGCCAGCAGTCAATTCGGGACAGGGGATAGGGCCGGGGAGCTGTTTTTT. This codes for CASSQFGTGDRAGELFF.

This chain links TRBV12-3 or TRBV12-4 with TRBJ2-1, with a tentative D call TRBD2 (5 bases). CDR3 length equals 13 residues. Deletions cut 3 bases from V and 10 bases from J, with 13 bases between. The CDR3 bases are TGTGCCAGCAGTTTCAGGACTGGCGCCGAGCAGTTCTTC. It encodes CASSFRTGAEQFF.

The chain joins TRBV5-1 to TRBJ1-1; no clear D. The CDR3 spans 15 residues. V lost 4 bases to trimming and J lost 0 bases, with 13 bases between them. Germline V gives CDR1 SGHRS, CDR2 YFSETQ. CDR3 protein: CASSLSGHLNTEAFF. The CDR3 coding sequence is TGCGCCAGCAGCCTCTCCGGGCATCTGAACACTGAAGCTTTCTTT.

This chain joins TRBV7-3 and TRBJ2-1; 8 bases are shared with TRBD2. V was clipped by 2 bases and J by 6 bases; unmatched bases: 15. CDR1 SGHTA and CDR2 FQGTGA come from the germline V gene. This CDR3 has 18 residues. CDR3 region: CASSLRGGRAPAVNEQFF. DNA of the CDR3: TGTGCCAGCAGCTTACGCGGGGGGCGGGCCCCAGCGGTCAATGAGCAGTTCTTC.

CDR3 DNA: TGTGCCAGCAGCCTAACTGCAGGGGGCGCGGGGGTGAACACTGAAGCTTTCTTT. Its translation: CASSLTAGGAGVNTEAFF. The J gene is TRBJ1-1, the V gene TRBV6-2 or TRBV6-3; TRBD1 agrees at 8 bases. This CDR3 comprises 18 residues. The V gene end was trimmed by 6 bases and the J gene end by 0 bases; junction bases not matched to a gene: 15. Germline V gene sequence: CDR1 MNHEY, CDR2 SVGEGT.

V is TRBV6-6 and J is TRBJ1-2; unclear D gene. CDR1 and CDR2 from the germline V gene are MNHNY and SVGAGI (reference sequence). This CDR3 comprises 12 residues. V lost 6 bases and J lost 6, with 11 bases in between. The CDR3 loop is CASSFGRDGYTF. CDR3 sequence (DNA): TGTGCCAGCAGCTTTGGGCGGGATGGCTACACCTTC.

The chain is built from TRBV30 and TRBJ1-4; 8 nucleotides agree with TRBD1. There are 13 residues in the CDR3. Germline CDR1 is GTSNPN and CDR2 is SVGIG (reference sequence). The V and J ends lost 4 bases and 3 bases, in that order; junction bases with no gene match: 1. Written as DNA, the CDR3 is TGTGCCTGGAACAGGGGGGCTAATGAAAAACTGTTTTTT. Its protein product is CAWNRGANEKLFF.

The V call is TRBV11-2, the J call TRBJ1-1, with TRBD1 as a possible D gene (6 bases). The CDR3 has 14 residues. Per germline, CDR1 SGHAT and CDR2 FQNNGV. Trimming left V 5 bases short and J 5 bases short, with 15 bases between. The CDR3 loop is CASSPTSGATEAFF. Written as DNA, the CDR3 is TGTGCCAGCAGCCCCACCTCAGGGGCAACTGAAGCTTTCTTT.

V usage is TRBV29-1 and J usage is TRBJ2-2; D unclear. Germline CDR1 SQVTM, CDR2 ANQGSEA. The CDR3 has 11 residues. Trimming left V 5 bases short and J 2 bases short, with 3 bases between. The CDR3 DNA reads as TGCAGCGTTACAAACACCGGGGAGCTGTTTTTT. Translating gives CSVTNTGELFF.

This chain uses TRBV24-1 with TRBJ2-3; D may correspond to TRBD1 or TRBD2 (6 bases each). Germline V gene lookup returns CDR1 KGHDR and CDR2 SFDVKD. Trimming pared 4 bases from V and 6 bases from J, leaving 16 bases between. The CDR3 has 15 residues. The CDR3 DNA reads as TGTGCCACCAGTGACCCGGGGGCGGGGCAGGATACGCAGTATTTT. Protein product: CATSDPGAGQDTQYF.

This sequence joins TRBV19 and TRBJ2-3, with D possibly matching TRBD2 (6 bases). The CDR3 runs to 13 residues. The germline V gene has CDR1 LNHDA and CDR2 SQIVND (reference sequence). With 6 bases removed from V and 1 base from J, the gap between germline ends came to 8 bases. The chain's CDR3 is CASSGSGTDTQYF. CDR3 sequence (DNA): TGTGCCAGTAGCGGGAGTGGCACAGATACGCAGTATTTT.

Details on this clone: Other DNA sequences from this sample encode an identical CDR3 as well. The rearrangement joins TRBV6-6 to TRBJ1-1, with D unclear. Germline V gene sequence: CDR1 MNHNY, CDR2 SVGAGI (reference sequence). The CDR3 covers 13 residues. The V end was cut by 2 bases, the J end by 2 bases, with 6 bases between. CDR3 residues: CASSYDGNTEAFF. CDR3 sequence (DNA): TGTGCCAGCAGTTACGATGGAAACACTGAAGCTTTCTTT.

This clone was counted only a few times. The chain combines TRBV6-2 or TRBV6-3 with TRBJ1-5; D gene uncertain. Trimming stripped 0 bases from V and 0 bases from J, with 9 bases between. CDR1 is MNHEY and CDR2 is SVGEGT in the germline V gene. The CDR3 runs to 16 residues. The CDR3 here is CASSYSPRSSNQPQHF. The CDR3 nucleotides read TGTGCCAGCAGTTACTCACCCAGGAGTAGCAATCAGCCCCAGCATTTT.

The chain links TRBV19 to TRBJ1-2; 11 nucleotides match TRBD1. Germline CDR1 is LNHDA and CDR2 is SQIVND (reference sequence). The CDR3 loop spans 15 amino acids. Germline trimming cut 4 bases from V and 10 bases from J; bases unmatched to any gene: 11. CDR3 nucleotides: TGTGCCAGTAGTACGAATACGGACAGGGGGCACGACTACACCTTC. This translates into CASSTNTDRGHDYTF.

The chain has TRBV14 and TRBJ1-6, with TRBD1 matching 7 bases. After removal of 1 base from V and 9 bases from J, the junction contained 6 bases not matched to a gene. The CDR3 has 15 amino acids. The V gene's germline CDR1 is SGHDN and CDR2 FVKESK. CDR3 sequence reads: CASSQGDRRASPLHF. CDR3 nucleotide sequence: TGTGCCAGCAGCCAAGGGGACAGACGAGCTTCACCCCTCCACTTT.

This clone was seen a single time. The J gene is TRBJ1-3, the V gene TRBV6-2 or TRBV6-3; TRBD1 matches 7 bases. V lost 4 bases to trimming and J lost 0 bases; unmatched junction nucleotides: 3. The CDR3 loop spans 15 amino acids. CDR1 and CDR2 (germline): MNHEY, SVGEGT. The DNA of the CDR3 is TGTGCCAGCAGTTGGGACAGCAGCTCTGGAAACACCATATATTTT. This codes for CASSWDSSSGNTIYF.

The chain uses TRBV7-9 and TRBJ1-1; maybe TRBD1 (5 bases). V lost 7 bases and J 5 bases, leaving 14 bases between the germline ends. The germline gives CDR1 SEHNR, CDR2 FQNEAQ (reference sequence). The CDR3 loop spans 13 amino acids. CDR3 region: CASTTRDGTEAFF. CDR3 bases: TGTGCCAGCACCACCCGGGACGGGACTGAAGCTTTCTTT.

The genes are TRBV4-1 and TRBJ2-7; D possibly corresponds to TRBD2 (6 bases). Germline V gene data show CDR1 as MGHRA and CDR2 as YSYEKL. CDR3 length: 14 residues. V lost 1 base to trimming and J lost 1 base, with 8 bases between them. CDR3 region: CASSQVRGSYEQYF. The CDR3 DNA reads as TGCGCCAGCAGCCAAGTTCGGGGGTCCTACGAGCAGTACTTC.

This sequence joins TRBV29-1 and TRBJ2-2; 10 positions match TRBD2. Per the germline V gene, CDR1 is SQVTM and CDR2 is ANQGSEA. The CDR3 sequence is 15 residues long. V trimming: 3 bases; J trimming: 5 bases; junction bases outside the gene matches: 6. The CDR3 DNA reads as TGCAGCGTTGATGCTAGCGGGAGAGGGACCGGGGAGCTGTTTTTT. Its protein is CSVDASGRGTGELFF.

The chain carries TRBV7-9 and TRBJ1-2; weak D call: TRBD1 (6 bases). Trimming shortened V by 2 bases and J by 0 bases, and 13 bases separated the two germline ends. CDR3 length: 16 residues. CDR1 is SEHNR, CDR2 FQNEAQ, per germline (reference sequence). DNA of the CDR3: TGTGCCAGCAGCTTATCCGGGGGCCCGTCTAACTATGGCTACACCTTC. This codes for CASSLSGGPSNYGYTF.

This rearrangement joins TRBV11-1 to TRBJ2-1; 7 nucleotides align to TRBD1. The CDR3 consists of 13 residues. V trimming: 5 bases; J trimming: 8 bases; junction bases outside the gene matches: 6. Germline V CDR1 and CDR2: SGHAT, FQDESV (reference sequence). CDR3 in amino acids: CASSKQGQDEQFF. In DNA, the CDR3 is TGTGCCAGCAGCAAACAGGGGCAGGATGAGCAGTTCTTC.

The rearrangement joins TRBV28 to TRBJ1-2; D is perhaps TRBD1 (5 bases). V lost 4 bases and J 4 bases, leaving 13 bases between the germline ends. Germline loops: CDR1 MDHEN, CDR2 SYDVKM. CDR3 size: 14 residues. CDR3 in amino acids: CASSSTTTAYGYTF. For the CDR3, the DNA is TGTGCCAGCAGTTCTACCACGACAGCCTATGGCTACACCTTC.

The V call is TRBV6-6, the J call TRBJ2-7, with TRBD1 identical over 8 bases. With V trimmed by 5 bases and J by 1 base, 7 bases remained unmatched. Looked up from germline, CDR1 is MNHNY and CDR2 is SVGAGI (reference sequence). The CDR3 extends over 15 amino acids. The DNA of the CDR3 is TGTGCCAGCAGTCTGGAGAGGACAGGGTCCTACGAGCAGTACTTC. Amino acids: CASSLERTGSYEQYF.

The rearrangement uses TRBV6-4 and TRBJ2-2; the D is unclear. With 3 bases removed from V and 1 base from J, the gap between germline ends came to 9 bases. The germline V gene has CDR1 MRHNA and CDR2 SNTAGT. The CDR3 has 15 residues. CDR3 loop: CASSEQPLNTGELFF. The CDR3 region has the DNA TGTGCCAGCAGTGAACAGCCCTTGAACACCGGGGAGCTGTTTTTT.

V gene TRBV10-1 combines with J gene TRBJ1-5; D might be TRBD1 (5 bases). CDR1 is WNHNN and CDR2 is SYGVQD in the germline V gene (reference sequence). V lost 6 bases and J 2 bases, leaving 20 bases between the germline ends. This CDR3 has 17 residues. CDR3 DNA sequence: TGCGCCAGCAGAGCTGACGAAGGGGAAAAGGGCAATCAGCCCCAGCATTTT. It specifies CASRADEGEKGNQPQHF.

This chain joins TRBV30 and TRBJ1-3; no firm D call. In germline, CDR1 is GTSNPN, CDR2 SVGIG (reference sequence). This CDR3 contains 13 residues. Between the trimmed V and J ends, which lost 1 base and 0 bases, there was a span of 4 bases. The CDR3 nucleotides read TGTGCCTGGAGTGGGGGCTCTGGAAACACCATATATTTT. It yields the protein CAWSGGSGNTIYF.

The chain carries TRBV30 and TRBJ1-4; 7 bases align to TRBD1. V was clipped by 1 base and J by 15 bases; unmatched bases: 5. Germline-derived CDR1 and CDR2 are GTSNPN and SVGIG (reference sequence). The CDR3 loop spans 11 amino acids. The CDR3 protein is CAWSADRVMFF. The CDR3 region has the DNA TGTGCCTGGAGTGCCGACAGGGTAATGTTTTTT.

V is TRBV5-1 and J is TRBJ2-3, with 10 bases identical to TRBD2. Trimming cost V 0 bases and J 4 bases; bases outside gene matches: 8. The germline V gene has CDR1 SGHRS and CDR2 YFSETQ. CDR3 length: 17 residues. CDR3 coding DNA: TGCGCCAGCAGCTTGGCCGGAAGCGGGGGGGCCTCAGATACGCAGTATTTT. It specifies CASSLAGSGGASDTQYF. The whole variable domain, filled in from reference TRBV5-1 and TRBJ2-3, reads KAGVTQTPRYLIKTRGQQVTLSCSPISGHRSVSWYQQTPGQGLQFLFEYFSETQRNKGNFPGRFSGRQFSNSRSEMNVSTLELGDSALYLCASSLAGSGGASDTQYFGPGTRLTVL.

This clone was counted ten times or more. This chain uses TRBV12-3 or TRBV12-4 with TRBJ1-2; unclear D gene. Trimming removed 7 bases at V and 4 bases at J, with 13 bases between. CDR3 size: 13 residues. The CDR3 spells CASTLREGYGYTF. In nucleotides, the CDR3 is TGTGCCAGCACCCTAAGGGAGGGCTATGGCTACACCTTC.

The V and J genes are TRBV24-1 and TRBJ2-5; 8 bases agree with TRBD1. Looked up from germline, CDR1 is KGHDR and CDR2 is SFDVKD. This CDR3 spans 14 amino acids. V lost 8 bases and J lost 2; bases outside the gene matches: 6. The CDR3 coding sequence is TGTGCCACCAATGAACAGGGGGGTCAAGAGACCCAGTACTTC. Protein: CATNEQGGQETQYF.